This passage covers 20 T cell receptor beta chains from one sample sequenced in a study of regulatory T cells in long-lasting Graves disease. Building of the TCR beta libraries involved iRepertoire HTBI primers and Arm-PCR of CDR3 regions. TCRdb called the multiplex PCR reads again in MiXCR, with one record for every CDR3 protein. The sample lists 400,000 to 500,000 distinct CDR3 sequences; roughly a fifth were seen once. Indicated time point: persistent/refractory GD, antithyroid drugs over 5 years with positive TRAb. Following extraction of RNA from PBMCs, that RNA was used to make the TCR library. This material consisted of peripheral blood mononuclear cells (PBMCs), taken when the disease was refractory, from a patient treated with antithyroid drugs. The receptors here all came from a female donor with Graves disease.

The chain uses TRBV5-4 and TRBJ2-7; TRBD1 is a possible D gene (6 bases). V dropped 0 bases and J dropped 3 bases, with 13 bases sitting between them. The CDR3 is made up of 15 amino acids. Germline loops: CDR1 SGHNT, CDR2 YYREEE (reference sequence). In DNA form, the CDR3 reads TGTGCCAGCAGCTTGGCCGGAACAGGGCGCTACGAGCAGTACTTC. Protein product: CASSLAGTGRYEQYF.

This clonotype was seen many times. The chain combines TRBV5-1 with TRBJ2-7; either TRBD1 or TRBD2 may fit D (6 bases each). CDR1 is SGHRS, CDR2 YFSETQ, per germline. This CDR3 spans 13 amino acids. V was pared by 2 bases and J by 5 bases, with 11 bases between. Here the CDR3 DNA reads TGCGCCAGCAGCTTACAGGGAGGCGACGAGCAGTACTTC. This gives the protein CASSLQGGDEQYF.

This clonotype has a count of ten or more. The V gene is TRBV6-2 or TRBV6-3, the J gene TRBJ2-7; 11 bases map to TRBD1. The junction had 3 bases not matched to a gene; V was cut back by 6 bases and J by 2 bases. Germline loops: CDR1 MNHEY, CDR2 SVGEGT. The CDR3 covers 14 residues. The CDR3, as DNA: TGTGCCAGCAGCTGGGGACAGGGGGCCTACGAGCAGTACTTC. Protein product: CASSWGQGAYEQYF.

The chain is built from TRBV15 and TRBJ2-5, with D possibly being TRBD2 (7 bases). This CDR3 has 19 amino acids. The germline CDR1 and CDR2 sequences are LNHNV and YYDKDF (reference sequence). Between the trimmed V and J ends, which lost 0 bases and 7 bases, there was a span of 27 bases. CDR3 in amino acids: CATSRDPAGLGARGGTQYF. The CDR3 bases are TGTGCCACCAGCAGAGATCCGGCGGGGCTTGGGGCTAGGGGGGGGACCCAGTACTTC.

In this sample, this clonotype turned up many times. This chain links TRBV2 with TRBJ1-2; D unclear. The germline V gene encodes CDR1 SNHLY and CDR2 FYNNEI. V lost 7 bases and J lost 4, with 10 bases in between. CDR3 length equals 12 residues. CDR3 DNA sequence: TGTGCCAGCACCCCGGGAAGCTATGGCTACACCTTC. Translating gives CASTPGSYGYTF. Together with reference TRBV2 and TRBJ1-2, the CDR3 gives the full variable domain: EPEVTQTPSHQVTQMGQEVILRCVPISNHLYFYWYRQILGQKVEFLVSFYNNEISEKSEIFDDQFSVERPDGSNFTLKIRSTKLEDSAMYFCASTPGSYGYTFGSGTRLTVV.

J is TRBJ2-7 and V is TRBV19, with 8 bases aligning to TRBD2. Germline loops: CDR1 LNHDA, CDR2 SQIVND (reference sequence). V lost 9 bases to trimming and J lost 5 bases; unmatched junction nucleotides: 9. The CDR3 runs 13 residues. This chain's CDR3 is CASRRGVRDEQYF. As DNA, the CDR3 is TGTGCCAGCCGGCGGGGGGTGAGGGACGAGCAGTACTTC.

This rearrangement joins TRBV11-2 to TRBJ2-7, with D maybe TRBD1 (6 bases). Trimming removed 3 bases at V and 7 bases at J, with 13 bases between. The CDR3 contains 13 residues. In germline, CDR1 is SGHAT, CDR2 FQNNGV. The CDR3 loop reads CASSFPITGEQYF. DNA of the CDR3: TGTGCCAGCAGCTTCCCAATAACAGGGGAGCAGTACTTC.

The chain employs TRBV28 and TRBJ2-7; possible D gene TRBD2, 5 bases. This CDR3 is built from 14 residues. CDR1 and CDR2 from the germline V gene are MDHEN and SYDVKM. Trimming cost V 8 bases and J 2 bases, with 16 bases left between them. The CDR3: CASSHKTGTYEQYF. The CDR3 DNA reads TGTGCCAGCTCACATAAGACGGGGACCTACGAGCAGTACTTC. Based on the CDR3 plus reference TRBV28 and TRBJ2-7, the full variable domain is DVKVTQSSRYLVKRTGEKVFLECVQDMDHENMFWYRQDPGLGLRLIYFSYDVKMKEKGDIPEGYSVSREKKERFSLILESASTNQTSMYLCASSHKTGTYEQYFGPGTRLTVT.

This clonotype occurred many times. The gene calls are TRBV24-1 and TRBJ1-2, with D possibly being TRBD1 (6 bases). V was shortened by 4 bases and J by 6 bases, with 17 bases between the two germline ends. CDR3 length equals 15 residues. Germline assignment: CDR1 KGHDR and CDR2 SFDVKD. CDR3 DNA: TGTGCCACCAGTGACCAAGAGACCGGGACACATGGCTACACCTTC. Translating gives CATSDQETGTHGYTF.

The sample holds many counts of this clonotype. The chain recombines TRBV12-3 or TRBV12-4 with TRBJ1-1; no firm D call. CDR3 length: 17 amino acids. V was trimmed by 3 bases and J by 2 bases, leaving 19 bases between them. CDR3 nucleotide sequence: TGTGCCAGCAGTTTCTACGGGAATACGGGAAGAAACACTGAAGCTTTCTTT. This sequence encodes CASSFYGNTGRNTEAFF.

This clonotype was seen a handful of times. CDR3: CAIRGSGETQYF. CDR3 DNA sequence: TGTGCCATCAGGGGTTCGGGAGAGACCCAGTACTTC. The chain employs TRBV10-3 and TRBJ2-5, with D unclear. Per germline, CDR1 ENHRY and CDR2 SYGVKD. The V and J ends lost 6 bases and 4 bases respectively, with 9 bases between them. This CDR3 region has 12 residues.

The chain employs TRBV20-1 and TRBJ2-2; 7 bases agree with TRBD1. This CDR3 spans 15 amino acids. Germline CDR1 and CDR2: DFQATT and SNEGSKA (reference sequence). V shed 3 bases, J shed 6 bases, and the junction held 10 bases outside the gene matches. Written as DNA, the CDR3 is TGCAGTGCTAGGGGAAACGACAGGGTATCCGGGGAGCTGTTTTTT. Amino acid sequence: CSARGNDRVSGELFF.

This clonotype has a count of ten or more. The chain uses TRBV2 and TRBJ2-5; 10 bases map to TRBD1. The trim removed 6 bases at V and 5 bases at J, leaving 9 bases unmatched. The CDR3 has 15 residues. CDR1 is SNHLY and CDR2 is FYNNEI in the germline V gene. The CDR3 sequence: CASSDRDRGSETQYF. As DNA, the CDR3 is TGTGCCAGCAGCGACCGGGACAGGGGTTCGGAGACCCAGTACTTC.

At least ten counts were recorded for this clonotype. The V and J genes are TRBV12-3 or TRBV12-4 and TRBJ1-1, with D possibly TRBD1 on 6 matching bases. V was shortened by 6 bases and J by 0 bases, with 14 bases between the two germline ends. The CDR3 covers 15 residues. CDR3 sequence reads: CASSSSWGLNTEAFF. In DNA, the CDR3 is TGTGCCAGCAGCAGTTCCTGGGGGCTGAACACTGAAGCTTTCTTT.

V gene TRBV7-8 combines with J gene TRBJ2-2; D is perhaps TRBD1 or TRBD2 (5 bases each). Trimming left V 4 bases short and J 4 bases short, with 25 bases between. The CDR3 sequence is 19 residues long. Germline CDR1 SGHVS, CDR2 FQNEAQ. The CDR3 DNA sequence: TGTGCCAGCAGCTCATCTCGGGACGGAATAAACGGCCCCACCGGGGAGCTGTTTTTT. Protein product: CASSSSRDGINGPTGELFF.

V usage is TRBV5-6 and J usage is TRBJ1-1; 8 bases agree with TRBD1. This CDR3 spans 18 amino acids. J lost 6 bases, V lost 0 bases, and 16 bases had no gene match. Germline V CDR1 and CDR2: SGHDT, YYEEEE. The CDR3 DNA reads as TGTGCCAGCAGCTTGGGAGTGAAAGGTGGCAGGGGGCCGGCTGAAGCTTTCTTT. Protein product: CASSLGVKGGRGPAEAFF.

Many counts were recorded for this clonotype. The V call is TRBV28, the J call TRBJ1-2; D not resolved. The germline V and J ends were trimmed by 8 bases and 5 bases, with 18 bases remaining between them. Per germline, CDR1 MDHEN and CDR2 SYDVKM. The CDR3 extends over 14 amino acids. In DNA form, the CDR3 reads TGTGCCAGCGGTGAGACATGGGTTCGATATGGCTACACCTTC. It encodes CASGETWVRYGYTF.

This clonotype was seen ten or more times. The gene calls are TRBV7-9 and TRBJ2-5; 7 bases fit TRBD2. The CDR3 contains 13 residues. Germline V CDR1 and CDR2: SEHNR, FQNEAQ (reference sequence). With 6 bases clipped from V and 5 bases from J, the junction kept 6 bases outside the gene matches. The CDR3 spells CASSRRGSETQYF. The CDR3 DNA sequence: TGTGCCAGCAGTAGGCGGGGGTCGGAGACCCAGTACTTC. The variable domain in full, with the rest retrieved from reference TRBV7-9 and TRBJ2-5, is DTGVSQNPRHKITKRGQNVTFRCDPISEHNRLYWYRQTLGQGPEFLTYFQNEAQLEKSRLLSDRFSAERPKGSFSTLEIQRTEQGDSAMYLCASSRRGSETQYFGPGTRLLVL.

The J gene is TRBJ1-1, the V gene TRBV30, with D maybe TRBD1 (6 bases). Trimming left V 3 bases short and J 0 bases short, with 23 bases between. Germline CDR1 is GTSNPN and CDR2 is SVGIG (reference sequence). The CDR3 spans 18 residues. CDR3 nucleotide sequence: TGTGCCTGGAGCTCACCAGGGGTCGCCACAGACTTGAACACTGAAGCTTTCTTT. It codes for CAWSSPGVATDLNTEAFF.

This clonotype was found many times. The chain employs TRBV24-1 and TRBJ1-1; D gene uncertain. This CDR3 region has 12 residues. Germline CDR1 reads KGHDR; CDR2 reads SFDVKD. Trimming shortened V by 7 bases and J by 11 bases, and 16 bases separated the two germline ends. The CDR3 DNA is TGTGCCACCAGCGACCCGACGGGAGGTGCTTTCTTT. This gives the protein CATSDPTGGAFF.